Described below is a single T cell receptor (beta chain) sequence and its context. The antigen is not known. This record comes from a study of cytomegalovirus exposure and HLA in healthy donors. As for the study in general: Roughly 179 million T cells yielded approximately 100 million unique TCR beta sequences, as an earlier analysis found. HLA-typed donors were the source of approximately 80 million unique TCRs, which an early data release held. Regarding the study as a whole: Several of the most significant clusters appeared linked to common viral pathogens, based on a later analysis.

V gave up 6 bases and J gave up 3 bases, with 11 bases separating them. The CDR3 is made up of 13 amino acids. The germline CDR1 and CDR2 sequences are SNHLY and FYNNEI. The PCR used 60 Vbeta and 13 Jbeta primers. Some clones are missing from TCRdb's copy, which holds only in-frame ones; the method was immunoSEQ multiplex PCR. Of 100,000 to 150,000 clones in the sample, roughly 78% were seen once. Sequencing input: PBMCs. The chain uses TRBV2 and TRBJ1-2; D gene ambiguous. This receptor was identified in a young man in good health and CMV-seropositive. Here the CDR3 DNA reads TGTGCCAGCAGACAACGGGGAGACTATGGCTACACCTTC. The encoded protein is CASRQRGDYGYTF.